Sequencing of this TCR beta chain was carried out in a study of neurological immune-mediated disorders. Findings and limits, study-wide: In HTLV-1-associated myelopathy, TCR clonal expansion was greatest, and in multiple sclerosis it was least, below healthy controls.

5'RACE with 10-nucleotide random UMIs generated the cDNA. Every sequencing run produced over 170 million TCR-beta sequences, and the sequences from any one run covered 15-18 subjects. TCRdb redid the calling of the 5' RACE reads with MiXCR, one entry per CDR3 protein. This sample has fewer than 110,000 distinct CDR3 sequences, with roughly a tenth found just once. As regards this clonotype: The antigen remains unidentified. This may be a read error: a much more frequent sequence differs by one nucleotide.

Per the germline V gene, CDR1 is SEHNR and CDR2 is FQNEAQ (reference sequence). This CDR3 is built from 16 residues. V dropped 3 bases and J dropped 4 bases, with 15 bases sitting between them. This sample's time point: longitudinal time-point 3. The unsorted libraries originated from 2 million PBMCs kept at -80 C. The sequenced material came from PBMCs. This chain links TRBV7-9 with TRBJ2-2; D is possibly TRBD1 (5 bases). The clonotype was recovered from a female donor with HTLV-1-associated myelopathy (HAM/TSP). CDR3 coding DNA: TGTGCCAGCAGCTTGCGTAGTTTTGACAGCACCGGGGAGCTGTTTTTT. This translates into CASSLRSFDSTGELFF.